Below, 15 T cell receptor beta chains from the same sample are listed, as sequenced in a study of T cells after yellow fever vaccination. TCRdb analysed the 5' RACE reads with MiXCR anew, one entry per CDR3 protein. The sample gives 550,000 to 750,000 distinct CDR3 sequences, 13% of which show up once; 11% to 15% is in the top ten. This sample comprised PBMCs, obtained on the day of the yellow fever booster vaccination. These receptors were collected from a man younger than 45 who received the YFV17D yellow fever vaccine.

The sample holds a few counts of this clonotype. The chain joins TRBV27 to TRBJ2-7, with TRBD1 matching 7 bases. V shed 5 bases, J shed 5 bases, and the junction held 15 bases outside the gene matches. The CDR3 runs to 16 residues. Germline assignment: CDR1 MNHEY and CDR2 SMNVEV (reference sequence). Written as DNA, the CDR3 is TGTGCCAGCAGTCCATTTAGTCCAGGGGGTGTCGACGAGCAGTACTTC. Amino acids: CASSPFSPGGVDEQYF.

The genes are TRBV23-1 and TRBJ2-3; D perhaps matches TRBD1 (7 bases). TRBV23-1 qualifies as an ORF whose function is uncertain. V was trimmed by 3 bases and J by 5 bases, leaving 21 bases between them. The CDR3 runs to 17 residues. The CDR3 bases are TGCGCCAGCAGTCATCCCAGGGGGGCGAGGTTTAAAGATACGCAGTATTTT. Translating it yields CASSHPRGARFKDTQYF.

This clonotype has a count of ten or more. The CDR3 protein is CASNRQGEEQPQHF. The CDR3 region has the DNA TGTGCCAGCAACCGACAGGGAGAGGAACAGCCCCAGCATTTT. The V and J genes are TRBV12-3 or TRBV12-4 and TRBJ1-5; 7 bases line up with TRBD1. J lost 7 bases, V lost 7 bases, and 10 bases had no gene match. There are 14 residues in the CDR3.

This clonotype was detected many times. V usage is TRBV15 and J usage is TRBJ2-2; D may be TRBD1 (5 bases). This CDR3 region has 12 residues. Per germline, CDR1 LNHNV and CDR2 YYDKDF (reference sequence). V was cut by 5 bases and J by 7 bases, with 8 bases left in between. The CDR3 bases are TGTGCCACCAGCTTAGGGGTCGGGGAGCTGTTTTTT. Translated: CATSLGVGELFF.

This chain uses TRBV7-2 with TRBJ1-5, with TRBD1 as a possible D gene (6 bases). This CDR3 is built from 14 residues. V dropped 1 base and J dropped 6 bases, with 10 bases sitting between them. From germline, CDR1 is SGHTA and CDR2 FQGNSA. The CDR3 region is CASSLGTAGQPQHF. CDR3 nucleotides: TGTGCCAGCAGCTTAGGGACAGCGGGTCAGCCCCAGCATTTT.

The chain combines TRBV20-1 with TRBJ2-7, with D tentatively TRBD1 or TRBD2 (5 bases each). The V gene's germline CDR1 is DFQATT and CDR2 SNEGSKA (reference sequence). CDR3 length equals 12 residues. V was trimmed by 4 bases and J by 6 bases, leaving 13 bases between them. CDR3 nucleotide sequence: TGCAGTGCTAAACCCGGGGCTTCCGAGCAGTACTTC. Translated: CSAKPGASEQYF.

This clonotype was observed a few times. This chain uses TRBV7-8 with TRBJ2-5, with TRBD2 matching over 8 bases. The CDR3 extends over 15 amino acids. The ends lost 2 bases at V and 6 bases at J; junction bases unmatched: 8. Per the germline V gene, CDR1 is SGHVS and CDR2 is FQNEAQ. CDR3 in DNA: TGTGCCAGCAGCTTAACAGAAGCGGGGGAAAAGACCCAGTACTTC. This codes for CASSLTEAGEKTQYF.

This clonotype has just a few counts. The V gene is TRBV12-3 or TRBV12-4, the J gene TRBJ1-6; D is unresolved. The germline V and J ends were trimmed by 5 bases and 7 bases, with 18 bases remaining between them. The CDR3 covers 16 residues. This chain's CDR3 is CASSEFSWAPNSPLHF. The CDR3 region has the DNA TGTGCCAGCAGTGAGTTCTCCTGGGCTCCCAATTCACCCCTCCACTTT.

This sequence joins TRBV5-1 and TRBJ2-1; TRBD1 agrees at 7 bases. Germline loops: CDR1 SGHRS, CDR2 YFSETQ. The CDR3 contains 18 residues. V lost 2 bases to trimming and J lost 4 bases; unmatched junction nucleotides: 15. In DNA, the CDR3 is TGCGCCAGCAGCTTATACCCCGGCGGCAGGGGGACGTACAATGAGCAGTTCTTC. It is translated as CASSLYPGGRGTYNEQFF.

V is TRBV27 and J is TRBJ1-6; 8 bases map to TRBD1. V shed 3 bases, J shed 9 bases, and the junction held 16 bases outside the gene matches. The CDR3 covers 18 residues. The germline CDR1 and CDR2 sequences are MNHEY and SMNVEV (reference sequence). CDR3 loop: CASSFFRGQGYLSSPLHF. The CDR3 nucleotides read TGTGCCAGCAGTTTTTTTCGCGGACAGGGTTATCTTAGTTCACCCCTCCACTTT.

V usage is TRBV19 and J usage is TRBJ1-3; no reliable D call. The CDR3 has 16 amino acids. V shed 6 bases and J shed 0 bases, with 15 bases lying between them. CDR1 is LNHDA, CDR2 SQIVND, per germline (reference sequence). The CDR3 nucleotides read TGTGCCAGTAGCAGAGGCCTTGGGATCTCTGGAAACACCATATATTTT. Translating it yields CASSRGLGISGNTIYF.

This clonotype was seen a few times. The CDR3 sequence is CASGLAGKTQYF. The CDR3 DNA follows: TGTGCCAGCGGACTAGCGGGGAAAACGCAGTATTTT. The chain uses TRBV28 and TRBJ2-3, with 12 bases aligning to TRBD2. Unmatched junction bases numbered 3, after V lost 8 bases and J lost 9 bases. CDR1 and CDR2 from the germline V gene are MDHEN and SYDVKM. The CDR3 sequence is 12 residues long.

This clonotype was seen more than once but under ten times. The CDR3 protein is CASSFFMAGTRANEQFF. The CDR3 DNA reads as TGTGCCAGCAGTTTTTTTATGGCAGGGACTAGGGCAAATGAGCAGTTCTTC. This rearrangement joins TRBV27 to TRBJ2-1; 8 bases agree with TRBD2. The length of the CDR3 is 17 residues. Germline CDR1 MNHEY, CDR2 SMNVEV (reference sequence). V lost 3 bases and J lost 7; bases outside the gene matches: 14.

CDR3 in amino acids: CASSSVLNTEAFF. The CDR3 DNA follows: TGTGCCAGCAGTTCAGTCCTGAACACTGAAGCTTTCTTT. V and J are TRBV6-2 or TRBV6-3 and TRBJ1-1; D remains unclear. In germline, CDR1 is MNHEY, CDR2 SVGEGT. The CDR3 totals 13 residues. Trimming left V 4 bases short and J 0 bases short, with 6 bases between.

A few counts support this clonotype. CDR3 coding DNA: TGTGCCAGTAAGAAGGGACTAGCGGGTCTCAATGAGCAGTTCTTC. Translation gives CASKKGLAGLNEQFF. The genes are TRBV6-2 or TRBV6-3 and TRBJ2-1; 12 nucleotides align to TRBD2. The V gene's germline CDR1 is MNHEY and CDR2 SVGEGT. The CDR3 totals 15 residues. Trimming took 9 bases from V and 6 from J; bases not matched to a gene: 9.